Described below is a single T cell receptor beta chain sequence and its context. The entry originates in a study of OX40 agonist ivuxolimab in advanced cancers. Data came from immunoSEQ multiplex PCR; TCRdb stores just in-frame clones and leaves some out. The table shows roughly 80,000 clones, with roughly 84% occurring only once. The CDR3 runs to 14 residues. In germline, CDR1 is SGHAT, CDR2 FQDESV (reference sequence). The V end was cut by 3 bases, the J end by 0 bases, with 9 bases between. This chain uses TRBV11-1 with TRBJ2-7, with D hard to call. The sequencing here drew on CD4+ or CD8+ T cells sorted from blood, taken in a trial of the OX40 agonist ivuxolimab. The TCR comes from an adult with an advanced solid tumor such as melanoma, head and neck, liver or kidney cancer. In DNA, the CDR3 is TGTGCCAGCAGCTTGAGACTTAGCTCCTACGAGCAGTACTTC. This codes for CASSLRLSSYEQYF.